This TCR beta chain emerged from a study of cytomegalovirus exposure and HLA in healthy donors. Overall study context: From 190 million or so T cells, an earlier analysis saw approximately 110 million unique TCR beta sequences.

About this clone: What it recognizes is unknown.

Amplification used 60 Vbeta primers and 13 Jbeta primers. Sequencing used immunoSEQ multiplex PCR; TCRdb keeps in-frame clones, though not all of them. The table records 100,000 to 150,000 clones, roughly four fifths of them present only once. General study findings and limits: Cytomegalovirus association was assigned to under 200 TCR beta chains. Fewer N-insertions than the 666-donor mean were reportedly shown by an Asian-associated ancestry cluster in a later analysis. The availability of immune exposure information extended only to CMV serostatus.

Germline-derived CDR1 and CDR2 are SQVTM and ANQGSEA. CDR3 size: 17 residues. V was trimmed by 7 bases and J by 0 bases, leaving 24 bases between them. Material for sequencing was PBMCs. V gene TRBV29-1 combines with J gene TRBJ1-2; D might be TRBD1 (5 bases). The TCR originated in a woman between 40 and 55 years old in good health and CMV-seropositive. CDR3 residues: CSAGQRLGTAANYGYTF. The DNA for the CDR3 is TGCAGCGCCGGCCAGAGACTAGGGACGGCAGCTAACTATGGCTACACCTTC.